This T cell receptor beta chain is from a study of cytotoxic CD8 clonotypes in ibrutinib-treated CLL. The data were produced by immunoSEQ multiplex PCR, yet TCRdb's version contains in-frame clones alone and is incomplete. The profile shows about 130,000 clones, roughly 83% of them singletons. This clone occurred once. V was clipped by 3 bases and J by 7 bases, with 24 bases between them. Germline V lookup: CDR1 SGHDN, CDR2 FVKESK. The CDR3 runs to 18 residues. This chain links TRBV14 with TRBJ1-4; D might be TRBD1 (5 bases). The sequences come from PBMCs, collected after 12 months of ibrutinib treatment. The sequence came from a human donor with chronic lymphocytic leukemia. The CDR3 here is CASSHRRGAEAVLEKLFF. For the CDR3, the DNA is TGTGCCAGCAGCCACCGCCGAGGGGCGGAGGCGGTTCTTGAAAAACTGTTTTTT.